The present TCR beta chain was sequenced within a study of technical replicates of blood from a few donors. This CDR3 comprises 16 residues. The V end was cut by 0 bases, the J end by 10 bases, with 21 bases between. CDR1 is WNHNN and CDR2 is SYGVQD in the germline V gene (reference sequence). Here immunoSEQ multiplex PCR was the method, and the copy in TCRdb shows in-frame clones only, minus some. Of tens of thousands of clones in the sample, 94% were seen once. This chain joins TRBV10-1 and TRBJ1-2; tentative D call: TRBD1 (5 bases). Sample: T cells isolated from PBMCs. The receptor's source is a human donor in good health. In DNA form, the CDR3 reads TGCGCCAGCAGTGAGTCAATGTCAGGGAACCCCAAGGACTACACCTTC. The encoded protein is CASSESMSGNPKDYTF.